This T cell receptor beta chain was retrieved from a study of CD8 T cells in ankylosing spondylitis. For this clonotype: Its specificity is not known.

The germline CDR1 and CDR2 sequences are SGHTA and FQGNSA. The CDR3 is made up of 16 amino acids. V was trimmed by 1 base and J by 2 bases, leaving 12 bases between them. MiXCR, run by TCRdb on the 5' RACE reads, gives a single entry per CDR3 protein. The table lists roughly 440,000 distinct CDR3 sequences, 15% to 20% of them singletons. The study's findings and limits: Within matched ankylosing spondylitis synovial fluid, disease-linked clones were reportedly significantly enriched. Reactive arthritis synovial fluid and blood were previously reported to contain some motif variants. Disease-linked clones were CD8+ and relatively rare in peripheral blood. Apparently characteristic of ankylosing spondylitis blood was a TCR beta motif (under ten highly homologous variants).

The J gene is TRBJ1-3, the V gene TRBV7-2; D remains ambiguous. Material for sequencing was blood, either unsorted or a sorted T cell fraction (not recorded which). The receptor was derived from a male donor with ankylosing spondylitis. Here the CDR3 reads CASSLGRESTGNTIYF. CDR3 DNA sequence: TGTGCCAGCAGCTTAGGACGGGAGAGCACTGGAAACACCATATATTTT.